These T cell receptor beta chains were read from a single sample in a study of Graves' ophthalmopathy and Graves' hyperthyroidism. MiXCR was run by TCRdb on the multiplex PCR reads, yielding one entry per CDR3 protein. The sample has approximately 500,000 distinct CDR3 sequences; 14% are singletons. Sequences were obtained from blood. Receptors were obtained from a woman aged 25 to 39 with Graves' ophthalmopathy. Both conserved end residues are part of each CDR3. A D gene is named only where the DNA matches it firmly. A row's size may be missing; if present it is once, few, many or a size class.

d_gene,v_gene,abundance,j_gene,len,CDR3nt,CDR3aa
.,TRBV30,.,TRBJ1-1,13,TGTGCCTCCACAGGGATCGGGAACACTGAAGCTTTCTTT,CASTGIGNTEAFF
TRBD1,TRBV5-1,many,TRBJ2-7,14,TGCGCCAGCAGCCCAAATGGACAGGGCAGGGAGCAGTACTTC,CASSPNGQGREQYF
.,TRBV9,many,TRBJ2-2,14,TGTGCCAGCAGCGTAGCTAAGATCACCGGGGAGCTGTTTTTT,CASSVAKITGELFF
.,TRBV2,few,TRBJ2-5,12,TGTGCCAGCAGTGGTGTGGGGGCGTCCCAGTACTTC,CASSGVGASQYF
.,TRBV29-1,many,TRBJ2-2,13,TGCAGCGTTGTGGGACTCAACACCGGGGAGCTGTTTTTT,CSVVGLNTGELFF
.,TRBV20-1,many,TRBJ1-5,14,TGCAGTGCTTCCGGGGCCTGGAACAATCAGCCCCAGCATTTT,CSASGAWNNQPQHF
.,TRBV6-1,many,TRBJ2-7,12,TGTGCCAGCAGTCAGGACTTCTACGAGCAGTACTTC,CASSQDFYEQYF
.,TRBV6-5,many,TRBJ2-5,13,TGTGCCAGCAGTCCAGGGACGGCGGAGACCCAGTACTTC,CASSPGTAETQYF
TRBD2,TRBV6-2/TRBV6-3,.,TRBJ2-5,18,TGTGCCAGCAGCCCCTGGGGACTAGCGGGAGGAGCCCAAGAGACCAAGTACTTC,CASSPWGLAGGAQETKYF
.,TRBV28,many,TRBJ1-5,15,TGTGCCAGCAGTTCGTCCCGGGACGGTAATCAGCCCCAGCATTTT,CASSSSRDGNQPQHF